A single sample is the source of the 4 T cell receptor beta chains below, sequenced in a study of T cell changes during pregnancy in multiple sclerosis. Assay: immunoSEQ multiplex PCR; the TCRdb copy retains only in-frame clones and omits some. Of fewer than 60,000 clones listed, around 93% are singletons. The sample in question was peripheral blood, obtained after pregnancy. These receptor sequences come from a female donor in good health, enrolled as a control in a pregnancy study.

In its sample, this clone was seen a few times. The V gene is TRBV7-9, the J gene TRBJ1-6; unclear D gene. Deletions cut 5 bases from V and 0 bases from J, with 11 bases between. Germline V gene lookup returns CDR1 SEHNR and CDR2 FQNEAQ (reference sequence). The CDR3 consists of 16 residues. CDR3 sequence reads: CASSLLGSSYNSPLHF. The CDR3 nucleotides are TGTGCCAGCAGCCTTTTGGGCAGCTCCTATAATTCACCCCTCCACTTT.

This clone was seen a single time. This chain uses TRBV18 with TRBJ2-3; D may be TRBD1 (5 bases). This CDR3 contains 14 residues. The germline CDR1 and CDR2 sequences are KGHSH and LQKENI. V dropped 3 bases and J dropped 5 bases, with 12 bases sitting between them. The CDR3 region has the DNA TGTGCCAGCTCACCGGTGGGGCTGGGAGATACGCAGTATTTT. It translates to CASSPVGLGDTQYF. Filled out from reference TRBV18 and TRBJ2-3, the complete variable domain reads NAGVMQNPRHLVRRRGQEARLRCSPMKGHSHVYWYRQLPEEGLKFMVYLQKENIIDESGMPKERFSAEFPKEGPSILRIQQVVRGDSAAYFCASSPVGLGDTQYFGPGTRLTVL.

Here the CDR3 DNA reads TGTGCCAGCAGTAGCGGGGGTTCCCAAGATACGCAGTATTTT. Amino acids: CASSSGGSQDTQYF. The chain employs TRBV6-4 and TRBJ2-3; 8 positions agree with TRBD2. The germline CDR1 and CDR2 sequences are MRHNA and SNTAGT. The CDR3 consists of 14 residues. The J segment lost 5 bases and the V segment lost 5 bases, leaving 6 bases of the junction unmatched.

The chain is built from TRBV19 and TRBJ2-7; no definite D call. The CDR3 is 15 amino acids. Trimming took 2 bases from V and 5 from J, leaving 16 bases between them. Per the germline V gene, CDR1 is LNHDA and CDR2 is SQIVND (reference sequence). Written as DNA, the CDR3 is TGTGCCAGTAGTATATTCGGTCGCGGTCGGGACGAGCAGTACTTC. This codes for CASSIFGRGRDEQYF.